The entry below describes one T cell receptor beta chain. Its antigen is not identified. This entry comes from a study of CD4 T cells in relation to SARS-CoV-2 and coronaviruses. Study summary: Convalescent patients had median age 38.5 years, range about 21 to 80.

Study observations and caveats: The assay detects memory recall responses, not culture-primed primary responses. Monoreactive clones expanded significantly more to SARS-CoV-2 than crossreactive clones did. This crossreactivity analysis covered spike protein alone, no other viral proteins.

Assay: immunoSEQ multiplex PCR; the TCRdb copy retains only in-frame clones and omits some. This table holds 35,000 to 40,000 clones, around 74% found once. The sequence derives from an adult with COVID-19. The sequenced sample was memory CD4+ T cells from PBMCs, cultured in vitro.

In DNA, the CDR3 is TGTGCCAGCAGCCCGTTGCAGGGAAGCGACGAGCAGTACTTC. This sequence encodes CASSPLQGSDEQYF. The chain uses TRBV7-9 and TRBJ2-7, with D tentatively TRBD1 (5 bases). The CDR3 spans 14 residues. V lost 5 bases, J lost 5 bases, and 16 bases lay in between. CDR1 is SEHNR, CDR2 FQNEAQ, per germline (reference sequence). The full variable domain, with the rest looked up from reference TRBV7-9 and TRBJ2-7, is DTGVSQNPRHKITKRGQNVTFRCDPISEHNRLYWYRQTLGQGPEFLTYFQNEAQLEKSRLLSDRFSAERPKGSFSTLEIQRTEQGDSAMYLCASSPLQGSDEQYFGPGTRLTVT.